Shown below are 19 T cell receptor beta chains from a single sample sequenced in a study of shared clonotypes between healthy human individuals. TCRdb keeps only in-frame clones here, not all; method: immunoSEQ multiplex PCR. The sample lists a few hundred thousand clones, 77% occurring once. The sequenced sample consisted of PBMCs. These receptors were taken from a woman aged 40 to 50 in good health. Some clones in this sample may be carry-over from other donors' samples.

The chain has TRBV5-1 and TRBJ2-7, with 8 positions matching TRBD2. From germline, CDR1 is SGHRS and CDR2 YFSETQ. The CDR3 runs 14 residues. V was pared by 4 bases and J by 1 base, with 4 bases of the junction left unmatched. The CDR3 DNA is TGCGCCAGCAGCCGAGCGGGAGAATCCTACGAGCAGTACTTC. Amino acid sequence: CASSRAGESYEQYF.

The V and J genes are TRBV4-3 and TRBJ1-3; no clear D. Germline V gives CDR1 LGHNA, CDR2 YSLEER. The CDR3 has 15 residues. V dropped 1 base and J dropped 2 bases, with 9 bases sitting between them. The CDR3 is CASSQAFEAGNTIYF. DNA of the CDR3: TGCGCCAGCAGCCAAGCGTTTGAGGCTGGAAACACCATATATTTT.

The CDR3 DNA reads as TGTGCCAGCAGCCCCCTGGCGGGGAACACTGAAGCTTTCTTT. This sequence encodes CASSPLAGNTEAFF. This chain links TRBV7-3 with TRBJ1-1; D unclear. Germline assignment: CDR1 SGHTA and CDR2 FQGTGA. This CDR3 comprises 14 residues. Trimming removed 5 bases at V and 1 base at J, with 11 bases between.

In DNA, the CDR3 is TGCAGCGTCAACCAGTGGGGCAACACTGAAGCTTTCTTT. Its translation is CSVNQWGNTEAFF. The chain uses TRBV29-1 and TRBJ1-1, with D tentatively TRBD1 (5 bases). V was cut by 6 bases and J by 2 bases, with 13 bases left in between. CDR3 length equals 13 residues. CDR1 is SQVTM and CDR2 is ANQGSEA in the germline V gene.

About this clone: With a far larger clone one base away, a read error is the likely cause. The same CDR3 arises from other DNA sequences in this sample as well. This sequence joins TRBV5-1 and TRBJ2-5; D is unresolved. CDR1 and CDR2 (germline): SGHRS, YFSETQ. CDR3 size: 15 residues. The CDR3 DNA sequence: TGCGCTAGCAGCCCCGACCGTTCGATCGTAGAGACCCAGTACTTC. It is translated as CASSPDRSIVETQYF.

This chain links TRBV6-4 with TRBJ2-2; weak D call: TRBD2 (5 bases). V dropped 8 bases and J dropped 4 bases, with 14 bases sitting between them. The CDR3 runs to 14 residues. The germline V gene encodes CDR1 MRHNA and CDR2 SNTAGT. In DNA, the CDR3 is TGTGCCAGCTCTAGGGAGTACGGCACCGGGGAGCTGTTTTTT. Its translation is CASSREYGTGELFF.

The chain carries TRBV7-2 and TRBJ1-4; D is ambiguous. There are 14 residues in the CDR3. Trimming cost V 3 bases and J 8 bases, with 13 bases left between them. Germline assignment: CDR1 SGHTA and CDR2 FQGNSA. The CDR3 DNA sequence: TGTGCCAGCAGCTTCGGAGAGGGTCTGGAAAAACTGTTTTTT. Its protein product is CASSFGEGLEKLFF.

The rearrangement joins TRBV2 to TRBJ1-5, with D tentatively TRBD1 (5 bases). CDR3 length: 13 amino acids. The germline V and J ends were trimmed by 6 bases and 5 bases, with 11 bases remaining between them. Germline V gene lookup returns CDR1 SNHLY and CDR2 FYNNEI. DNA of the CDR3: TGTGCCAGCAGAGTTGGGGGGGATCAGCCCCAGCATTTT. Its protein product is CASRVGGDQPQHF. The whole variable domain, filled in from reference TRBV2 and TRBJ1-5, reads EPEVTQTPSHQVTQMGQEVILRCVPISNHLYFYWYRQILGQKVEFLVSFYNNEISEKSEIFDDQFSVERPDGSNFTLKIRSTKLEDSAMYFCASRVGGDQPQHFGDGTRLSIL.

As concerns this clone: This may arise from a read error, as a much more abundant clone is one base away. The V call is TRBV4-2, the J call TRBJ2-7, with 13 bases fitting TRBD2. The germline gives CDR1 LGHNA, CDR2 YNFKEQ. J gave up 2 bases and V 1 base, and 8 bases lay outside the gene matches. CDR3 size: 18 residues. CDR3 sequence: CASSQGGTGLAGPYEQYF. DNA for the CDR3: TGTGCCAGCAGCCAAGGGGGGACGGGACTAGCGGGACCCTACGAGCAGTACTTC.

The chain couples TRBV4-2 to TRBJ2-5; D may be TRBD2 (6 bases). Trimming shortened V by 0 bases and J by 4 bases, and 15 bases separated the two germline ends. Germline values: CDR1 LGHNA, CDR2 YNFKEQ. The length of the CDR3 is 16 residues. CDR3 in amino acids: CASSQEVGGVGETQYF. CDR3 nucleotides: TGTGCCAGCAGCCAAGAAGTGGGGGGAGTTGGAGAGACCCAGTACTTC.

The chain employs TRBV5-1 and TRBJ2-5; 8 nucleotides match TRBD1. CDR1 SGHRS and CDR2 YFSETQ come from the germline V gene. V lost 3 bases to trimming and J lost 1 base; unmatched junction nucleotides: 5. This CDR3 spans 15 amino acids. CDR3: CASSSTGGTQETQYF. The CDR3, as DNA: TGCGCCAGCAGCTCAACAGGGGGAACCCAAGAGACCCAGTACTTC.

CDR3 nucleotide sequence: TGTGCCAGCAGTTTGGGAGGGGGGGCGGCCCCGCTCTACGAGCAGTACTTC. Its translation: CASSLGGGAAPLYEQYF. This chain links TRBV27 with TRBJ2-7, with D possibly being TRBD2 (7 bases). Germline-derived CDR1 and CDR2 are MNHEY and SMNVEV (reference sequence). Trimming left V 3 bases short and J 3 bases short, with 21 bases between. This CDR3 comprises 17 residues.

The V call is TRBV11-2, the J call TRBJ1-4, with D perhaps TRBD1 (5 bases). Germline CDR1 reads SGHAT; CDR2 reads FQNNGV. V shed 5 bases and J shed 1 base, with 17 bases lying between them. There are 17 residues in the CDR3. This chain's CDR3 is CASSTGRKVETNEKLFF. The CDR3 coding sequence is TGTGCCAGCAGCACAGGACGAAAGGTCGAAACTAATGAAAAACTGTTTTTT.

This sequence joins TRBV6-5 and TRBJ1-2; D is unclear. This CDR3 is 13 amino acids long. V gave up 5 bases and J gave up 8 bases, with 15 bases separating them. Germline V gives CDR1 MNHEY, CDR2 SVGAGI. The CDR3 nucleotides are TGTGCCAGCAGTCGCGACCCCGGTGTGGGCTACACCTTC. It specifies CASSRDPGVGYTF.

The rearrangement joins TRBV9 to TRBJ1-2; the match to TRBD1 covers 9 bases. The V and J ends lost 5 bases and 4 bases, in that order; junction bases with no gene match: 0. The CDR3 is made up of 12 amino acids. CDR1 is SGDLS, CDR2 YYNGEE, per germline. The CDR3 is CASRDRGYGYTF. CDR3 in DNA: TGTGCCAGCAGGGACAGGGGCTATGGCTACACCTTC.

The V and J genes are TRBV11-3 and TRBJ1-2; D uncertain. Per germline, CDR1 SGHNT and CDR2 YENEEA. Trimming removed 5 bases from V and 8 bases from J, with 15 bases in between. There are 13 residues in the CDR3. The CDR3 here is CASSPRAGRGYTF. CDR3 coding DNA: TGTGCCAGCAGCCCCCGGGCCGGACGAGGCTACACCTTC.

The chain carries TRBV7-2 and TRBJ2-7, with 12 bases fitting TRBD2. CDR1 and CDR2 from the germline V gene are SGHTA and FQGNSA. V lost 0 bases, J lost 11 bases, and 5 bases stayed unmatched. The CDR3 is 14 amino acids. The CDR3 loop is CASSLARLAGEEYF. CDR3 in DNA: TGTGCCAGCAGCTTAGCGAGACTAGCGGGAGAGGAGTACTTC.

This clone was observed a single time. This sequence is one base from a far larger clone and is likely a read error. Different DNA sequences within this sample yield the same CDR3. The V call is TRBV20-1, the J call TRBJ1-2; unclear D gene. The CDR3 extends over 11 amino acids. Germline V gene lookup returns CDR1 DFQATT and CDR2 SNEGSKA (reference sequence). The CDR3 sequence is CSATGRYGYTF. CDR3 nucleotides: TGCAGCGCTACCGGACGGTATGGCTACACCTTC.

As regards this clone: Other DNA sequences within the sample encode an identical CDR3. The genes are TRBV20-1 and TRBJ2-5; D gene uncertain. The CDR3 length is 10 residues. CDR1 is DFQATT, CDR2 SNEGSKA, per germline (reference sequence). Deletions cut 4 bases from V and 5 bases from J, with 5 bases between. CDR3 in amino acids: CSAMRETQYF. CDR3 DNA sequence: TGCAGTGCTATGCGGGAGACCCAGTACTTC.